A single sample gave rise to the 20 T cell receptor beta chains below, sequenced in a study of blood T cell repertoires in COVID-19. Produced via immunoSEQ multiplex PCR; TCRdb's table is partial and in-frame only. This sample has some 120,000 clones, with over 80% found just once. The sequenced material came from peripheral blood. The receptor source for this set is a man younger than 40 with acute or convalescent COVID-19.

The chain couples TRBV5-1 to TRBJ2-3, with D possibly matching TRBD2 (6 bases). V lost 4 bases and J 4 bases, leaving 19 bases between the germline ends. Germline V gives CDR1 SGHRS, CDR2 YFSETQ. This CDR3 has 16 amino acids. Here the CDR3 reads CASSPTTSFISDTQYF. CDR3 bases: TGCGCCAGCAGCCCTACGACTAGTTTTATCTCAGATACGCAGTATTTT.

The chain recombines TRBV3-1 (or the pseudogene TRBV3-2) with TRBJ1-2, with D perhaps matching TRBD1 (6 bases). CDR3 length: 14 amino acids. CDR1 is LGHDT, CDR2 YNNKEL, per germline (reference sequence). Trimming left V 0 bases short and J 6 bases short, with 11 bases between. The CDR3 DNA sequence: TGTGCCAGCAGCCAAGAAGCGGGGGGCGATGGCTACACCTTC. Residues: CASSQEAGGDGYTF.

In its sample, this clone was seen a few times. This chain links TRBV30 with TRBJ1-2; 12 bases align to TRBD1. CDR1 and CDR2 from the germline V gene are GTSNPN and SVGIG (reference sequence). With V trimmed by 1 base and J by 7 bases, 10 bases remained unmatched. The CDR3 loop spans 16 amino acids. CDR3 in amino acids: CAWSATGTGGSGGYTF. The DNA for the CDR3 is TGTGCCTGGAGTGCAACTGGGACAGGGGGCTCTGGTGGCTACACCTTC.

The chain employs TRBV28 and TRBJ2-5, with D possibly matching TRBD2 (7 bases). Per the germline V gene, CDR1 is MDHEN and CDR2 is SYDVKM. CDR3 size: 15 residues. The V end lost 3 bases, the J end lost 5 bases, and 16 bases lay between the germline ends. CDR3: CASSFGLVGGETQYF. The CDR3 DNA reads TGTGCCAGCAGTTTCGGACTAGTAGGGGGGGAGACCCAGTACTTC.

V usage is TRBV27 and J usage is TRBJ2-2, with TRBD2 as a possible D gene (6 bases). The germline CDR1 and CDR2 sequences are MNHEY and SMNVEV (reference sequence). Deletions cut 3 bases from V and 5 bases from J, with 10 bases between. There are 14 residues in the CDR3. CDR3 amino acids: CASSLGTSTGELFF. CDR3 nucleotides: TGTGCCAGCAGTTTGGGGACTTCAACCGGGGAGCTGTTTTTT.

The chain uses TRBV11-2 and TRBJ2-1; TRBD2 aligns across 7 bases. Germline assignment: CDR1 SGHAT and CDR2 FQNNGV. The CDR3 is made up of 16 amino acids. With V trimmed by 5 bases and J by 4 bases, 11 bases remained unmatched. The CDR3 DNA reads as TGTGCCAGCAGCCGCCAGTCACTAGCGAAATACAATGAGCAGTTCTTC. Amino acid sequence: CASSRQSLAKYNEQFF.

The CDR3 coding sequence is TGTGCCAGCAGCCCCTCGACAGGGGGGTCCGAAAAACTGTTTTTT. This sequence encodes CASSPSTGGSEKLFF. The chain couples TRBV5-6 to TRBJ1-4; 9 bases are a match to TRBD1. This CDR3 spans 15 amino acids. The ends lost 4 bases at V and 8 bases at J; junction bases unmatched: 9. Germline V gives CDR1 SGHDT, CDR2 YYEEEE.

The V and J genes are TRBV9 and TRBJ1-5; D possibly corresponds to TRBD1 (5 bases). The CDR3 has 14 residues. V lost 0 bases to trimming and J lost 6 bases, with 10 bases between them. Germline lookup yields CDR1 SGDLS and CDR2 YYNGEE. The DNA for the CDR3 is TGTGCCAGCAGCGTAGCGGGGGGGGGTCAGCCCCAGCATTTT. Translating gives CASSVAGGGQPQHF.

The rearrangement uses TRBV5-1 and TRBJ1-1, with 7 bases matching TRBD1. J gave up 0 bases and V 4 bases, and 6 bases lay outside the gene matches. Germline V gene data show CDR1 as SGHRS and CDR2 as YFSETQ. This CDR3 comprises 15 residues. CDR3 sequence (DNA): TGCGCCAGCAGCACCCGACAGGGTCTGAACACTGAAGCTTTCTTT. Amino acids: CASSTRQGLNTEAFF.

The chain joins TRBV4-3 to TRBJ1-2, with D unclear. The V and J ends lost 0 bases and 3 bases respectively, with 11 bases between them. The CDR3 runs to 15 residues. CDR1 and CDR2 (germline): LGHNA, YSLEER. The CDR3 loop is CASSQDRNGDYGYTF. In DNA, the CDR3 is TGCGCCAGCAGCCAAGATAGGAACGGAGACTATGGCTACACCTTC.

The gene calls are TRBV29-1 and TRBJ1-2; D is uncertain. The CDR3 is made up of 13 amino acids. Germline assignment: CDR1 SQVTM and CDR2 ANQGSEA. Trimming removed 7 bases from V and 8 bases from J, with 20 bases in between. CDR3 residues: CSATRTDTRGYTF. The DNA of the CDR3 is TGCAGCGCGACCCGGACGGATACTAGGGGCTACACCTTC.

The chain recombines TRBV18 with TRBJ2-5; D may be TRBD1 (5 bases). Deletions cut 0 bases from V and 5 bases from J, with 13 bases between. CDR3 length equals 15 residues. Germline-derived CDR1 and CDR2 are KGHSH and LQKENI. The CDR3 DNA follows: TGTGCCAGCTCACCACCGGGGCAGCCAGCGGAGACCCAGTACTTC. Protein sequence: CASSPPGQPAETQYF.

The rearrangement links TRBV3-1 (or the pseudogene TRBV3-2) to TRBJ1-5; 7 nucleotides match TRBD1. J lost 2 bases, V lost 4 bases, and 5 bases had no gene match. Germline CDR1 and CDR2: LGHDT and YNNKEL (reference sequence). The CDR3 covers 15 residues. The CDR3: CASSLRDSGNQPQHF. In DNA, the CDR3 is TGTGCCAGCAGCCTCCGGGACAGCGGCAATCAGCCCCAGCATTTT.

This clone showed up just once. The rearrangement joins TRBV4-2 to TRBJ1-2, with D possibly matching TRBD1 (5 bases). This CDR3 comprises 19 residues. Germline V gives CDR1 LGHNA, CDR2 YNFKEQ. V lost 0 bases, J lost 0 bases, and 20 bases lay in between. As DNA, the CDR3 is TGTGCCAGCAGCCAAGATCTCTGGGGCAGGGATCGACCTAACTATGGCTACACCTTC. Translated: CASSQDLWGRDRPNYGYTF.

The sample holds a few counts of this clone. The V call is TRBV2, the J call TRBJ2-3; 13 positions agree with TRBD2. Germline assignment: CDR1 SNHLY and CDR2 FYNNEI. The CDR3 contains 15 residues. The V gene end was trimmed by 6 bases and the J gene end by 6 bases; junction bases not matched to a gene: 6. CDR3 sequence (DNA): TGTGCCAGCAGCTCAGGACTAGCGGGGGCCGATACGCAGTATTTT. Translated: CASSSGLAGADTQYF.

CDR3 in amino acids: CASSDSVFYGYTF. CDR3 bases: TGTGCCAGCAGTGATTCAGTCTTCTATGGCTACACCTTC. This chain uses TRBV2 with TRBJ1-2; D call uncertain. The CDR3 loop spans 13 amino acids. V lost 3 bases, J lost 4 bases, and 9 bases lay in between. Per the germline V gene, CDR1 is SNHLY and CDR2 is FYNNEI. The full variable domain, completed using reference TRBV2 and TRBJ1-2, is EPEVTQTPSHQVTQMGQEVILRCVPISNHLYFYWYRQILGQKVEFLVSFYNNEISEKSEIFDDQFSVERPDGSNFTLKIRSTKLEDSAMYFCASSDSVFYGYTFGSGTRLTVV.

The chain carries TRBV12-3 or TRBV12-4 and TRBJ2-1; TRBD2 aligns across 8 bases. V trimming: 6 bases; J trimming: 13 bases; junction bases outside the gene matches: 5. The CDR3 covers 11 residues. Here the CDR3 DNA reads TGTGCCAGCAGATCACTAGCGGCCCAGTTCTTC. This codes for CASRSLAAQFF.

The CDR3 loop is CASSPPRGGGANVLTF. CDR3 nucleotide sequence: TGTGCCAGCAGCCCTCCCCGGGGTGGTGGGGCCAACGTCCTGACTTTC. The chain links TRBV3-1 (or the pseudogene TRBV3-2) to TRBJ2-6; D might be TRBD2 (5 bases). CDR1 LGHDT and CDR2 YNNKEL come from the germline V gene (reference sequence). The CDR3 is 16 amino acids. V was clipped by 4 bases and J by 3 bases, with 13 bases between them.

This clone was seen only a few times. The chain links TRBV24-1 to TRBJ2-1; 12 bases map to TRBD2. The CDR3 is 15 amino acids. CDR1 and CDR2 (germline): KGHDR, SFDVKD. The V segment lost 7 bases and the J segment 6 bases; nucleotides outside the gene matches: 6. The CDR3 bases are TGTGCCACCAGCCAACCGGGACTAGCGGGCAATGAGCAGTTCTTC. Translation: CATSQPGLAGNEQFF.

The chain couples TRBV5-1 to TRBJ2-7; TRBD1 aligns across 8 bases. Germline V gives CDR1 SGHRS, CDR2 YFSETQ. This CDR3 is 16 amino acids long. The junction had 9 bases not matched to a gene; V was cut back by 4 bases and J by 0 bases. CDR3: CASSLGRTGSSYEQYF. The CDR3 region has the DNA TGCGCCAGCAGCCTGGGAAGGACAGGGAGCTCCTACGAGCAGTACTTC. Complete variable domain (other parts from reference TRBV5-1 and TRBJ2-7): KAGVTQTPRYLIKTRGQQVTLSCSPISGHRSVSWYQQTPGQGLQFLFEYFSETQRNKGNFPGRFSGRQFSNSRSEMNVSTLELGDSALYLCASSLGRTGSSYEQYFGPGTRLTVT.